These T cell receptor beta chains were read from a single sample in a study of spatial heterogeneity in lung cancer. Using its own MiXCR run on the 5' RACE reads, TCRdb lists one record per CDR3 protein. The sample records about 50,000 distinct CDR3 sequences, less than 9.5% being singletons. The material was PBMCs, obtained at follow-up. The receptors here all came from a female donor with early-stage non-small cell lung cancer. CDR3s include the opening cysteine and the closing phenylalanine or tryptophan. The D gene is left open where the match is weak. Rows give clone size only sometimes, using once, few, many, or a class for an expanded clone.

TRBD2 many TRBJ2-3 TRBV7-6 CASSHMTSSTDTQYF TGTGCCAGCAGCCATATGACTAGCAGCACAGATACGCAGTATTTT
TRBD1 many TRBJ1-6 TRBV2 CASKGTGAGSPLHF TGTGCCAGCAAAGGGACAGGGGCCGGTTCACCCCTCCACTTT
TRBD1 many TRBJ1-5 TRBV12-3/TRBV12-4 CASSQQGNQPQHF TGTGCCAGCAGCCAACAGGGGAATCAGCCCCAGCATTTT
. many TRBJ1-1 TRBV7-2 CASSWVLSPGNTEAFF TGTGCCAGCAGCTGGGTCCTTAGTCCAGGGAACACTGAAGCTTTCTTT
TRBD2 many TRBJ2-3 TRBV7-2 CAIGLAADTQYF TGTGCCATAGGACTAGCGGCAGATACGCAGTATTTT
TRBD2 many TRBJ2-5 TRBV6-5 CASSQSGTSLETQYF TGTGCCAGCAGCCAATCCGGGACTAGCTTAGAGACCCAGTACTTC
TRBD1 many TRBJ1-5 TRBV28 CASSLGQGYQPQHF TGTGCCAGCAGCCTCGGACAGGGTTATCAGCCCCAGCATTTT
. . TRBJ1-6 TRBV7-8 CASSLDGRAGYSPLHF TGTGCCAGCAGCTTAGACGGGAGGGCAGGGTACTCACCCCTCCACTTT
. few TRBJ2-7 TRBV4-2 CASSQVGFYEQYF TGTGCCAGCAGCCAAGTAGGCTTCTACGAGCAGTACTTC
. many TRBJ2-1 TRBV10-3 CAISVGTEQFF TGTGCCATCAGTGTGGGGACTGAGCAGTTCTTC
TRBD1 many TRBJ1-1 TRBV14 CASSQTGVEAFF TGTGCCAGCAGCCAGACAGGGGTTGAAGCTTTCTTT
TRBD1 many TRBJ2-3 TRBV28 CASHRDSLQYF TGTGCCAGTCACCGGGACAGCCTGCAGTATTTT
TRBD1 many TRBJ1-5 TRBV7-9 CASSRQGWQPQHF TGTGCCAGCAGCAGACAGGGGTGGCAGCCCCAGCATTTT
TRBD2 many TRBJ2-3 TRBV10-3 CAISEPGLAGAYTDTQYF TGTGCCATCAGTGAGCCGGGACTAGCGGGGGCTTACACAGATACGCAGTATTTT
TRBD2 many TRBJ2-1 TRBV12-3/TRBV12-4 CASSLSSGGSNEQFF TGTGCCAGCAGTTTATCTAGCGGGGGCTCGAATGAGCAGTTCTTC
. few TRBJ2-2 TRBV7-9 CASSFGEGELFF TGTGCCAGCAGCTTCGGGGAAGGGGAGCTGTTTTTT
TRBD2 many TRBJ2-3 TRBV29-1 CSVEGDRLAGAPRDTQYF TGCAGCGTTGAAGGGGACCGACTAGCGGGGGCCCCCAGGGATACGCAGTATTTT
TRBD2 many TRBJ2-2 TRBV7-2 CASTLPGLSNTGELFF TGTGCCAGCACCCTTCCGGGACTATCGAACACCGGGGAGCTGTTTTTT
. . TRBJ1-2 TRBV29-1 CSVQTAYYGYTF TGCAGCGTCCAGACAGCATACTATGGCTACACCTTC
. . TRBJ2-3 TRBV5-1 CASSFSRGGTDTQYF TGCGCCAGCAGCTTTTCAAGAGGGGGCACAGATACGCAGTATTTT
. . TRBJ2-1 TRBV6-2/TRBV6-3 CASKRRDYNEQFF TGTGCCAGCAAACGTCGGGACTACAATGAGCAGTTCTTC
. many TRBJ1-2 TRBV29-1 CSVGPDILNYGYTF TGCAGCGTTGGGCCCGACATACTTAACTATGGCTACACCTTC
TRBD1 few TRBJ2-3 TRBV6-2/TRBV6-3 CASRLDREPDTQYF TGTGCCAGCAGATTGGACAGGGAGCCAGATACGCAGTATTTT
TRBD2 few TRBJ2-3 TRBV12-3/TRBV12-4 CASSSGTSILMDTQYF TGTGCCAGCAGTTCTGGGACTAGCATCTTAATGGATACGCAGTATTTT
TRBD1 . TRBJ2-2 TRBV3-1 CASSSGQGETGELFF TGTGCCAGCAGCTCGGGACAGGGGGAGACCGGGGAGCTGTTTTTT
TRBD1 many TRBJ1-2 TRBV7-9 CASSSGGNGYTF TGTGCCAGCAGCTCAGGGGGCAATGGCTACACCTTC
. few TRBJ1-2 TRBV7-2 CASSLETYGYTF TGTGCCAGCAGCTTGGAGACCTATGGCTACACCTTC
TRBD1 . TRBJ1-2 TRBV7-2 CASSTTGARGYTF TGTGCCAGCAGCACGACAGGGGCCAGGGGCTACACCTTC
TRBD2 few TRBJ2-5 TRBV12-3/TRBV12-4 CASSFLAGSAETQYF TGTGCCAGCAGTTTCCTAGCGGGGAGCGCAGAGACCCAGTACTTC
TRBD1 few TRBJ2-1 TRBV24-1 CATSDGGQGDEQFF TGTGCCACCAGTGATGGGGGACAGGGAGATGAGCAGTTCTTC
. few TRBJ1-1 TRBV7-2 CASSPQRRSEAFF TGTGCCAGCAGCCCACAGAGGCGGTCTGAAGCTTTCTTT
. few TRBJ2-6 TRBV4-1 CASRHTDRANVLTF TGCGCCAGCAGGCACACGGACAGAGCCAACGTCCTGACTTTC
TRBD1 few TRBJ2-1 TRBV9 CASTMTGSAYNEQFF TGTGCCAGCACTATGACAGGGAGCGCCTACAATGAGCAGTTCTTC
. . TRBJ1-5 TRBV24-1 CATSDRPMGSQPQHF TGTGCCACCAGTGATCGCCCAATGGGGAGTCAGCCCCAGCATTTT
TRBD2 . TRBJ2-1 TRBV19 CASSTLAGRQFF TGTGCCAGTAGTACCTTAGCGGGCCGGCAGTTCTTC
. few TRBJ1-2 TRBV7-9 CASSLGTAGGYTF TGTGCCAGCAGCTTAGGGACAGCCGGCGGCTACACCTTC
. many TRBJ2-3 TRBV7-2 CASSLVDTQYF TGTGCCAGCAGCTTAGTGGATACGCAGTATTTT
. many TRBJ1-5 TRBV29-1 CSVEVPGNQPQHF TGCAGCGTTGAAGTTCCGGGCAATCAGCCCCAGCATTTT
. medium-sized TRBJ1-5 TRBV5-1 CASRLYDGNQPQHF TGCGCCAGCAGGTTATATGATGGCAATCAGCCCCAGCATTTT
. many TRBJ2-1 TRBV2 CASSEAHYNEQFF TGTGCCAGCAGTGAAGCGCACTACAATGAGCAGTTCTTC
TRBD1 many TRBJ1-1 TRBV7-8 CASSPGQLNTEAFF TGTGCCAGCAGCCCGGGACAGCTGAACACTGAAGCTTTCTTT
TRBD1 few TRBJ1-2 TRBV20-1 CSARDRGQGVGGYTF TGCAGTGCTCGAGACAGGGGACAGGGCGTAGGCGGCTACACCTTC
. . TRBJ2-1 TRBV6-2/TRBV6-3 CASRTSGSYNEQFF TGTGCCAGCAGGACATCCGGTTCCTACAATGAGCAGTTCTTC
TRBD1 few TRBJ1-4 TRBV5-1 CASSSDRGEEKLFF TGCGCCAGCAGCTCGGACAGGGGAGAGGAAAAACTGTTTTTT
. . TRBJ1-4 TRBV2 CASSELGRGNEKLFF TGTGCCAGCAGTGAATTGGGGCGCGGTAATGAAAAACTGTTTTTT